The rows below give T cell receptor beta chains drawn from one sample of a study of T cell responses to AZD1222 COVID-19 vaccine. This table comes from immunoSEQ multiplex PCR, and its TCRdb copy is limited to in-frame clones, with some not included. This repertoire shows roughly 120,000 clones, about 90% found once; its top ten account for 7.5%. Sequenced here: peripheral blood, sampled on day 0 of AZD1222 vaccination. These receptor sequences come from an adult in good health. Both conserved end residues are part of each CDR3. The D gene is left open where the match is weak. Clone size appears in some rows only: once, few, many, or a class for an expanded clone.

>once|TRBV2|TRBJ1-5|-
TGTGCCAGCAGTGATGATTTGGTTTATCAGCCCCAGCATTTT
CASSDDLVYQPQHF
>-|TRBV5-6|TRBJ2-7|-
TGTGCCAGCAGCCGGGACACAACCTACGAGCAGTACTTC
CASSRDTTYEQYF
>-|TRBV9|TRBJ2-5|TRBD2
TGTGCCCGCAGCGGGGGGTGGGTAGCGGACCAAGAGACCCAGTACTTC
CARSGGWVADQETQYF
>few|TRBV28|TRBJ2-7|TRBD1
TGTGCCAGCAGCCCGAGACAGGGCTCCTACGAGCAGTACTTC
CASSPRQGSYEQYF
>-|TRBV28|TRBJ1-5|TRBD1
TGTGCCAGCAGTCCCGGACAGGGTCGACAGCCCCAGCATTTT
CASSPGQGRQPQHF
>-|TRBV11-2|TRBJ1-2|TRBD1
TGTGCCAGCGCCCGGACAGGGACGAGAGGCTACACCTTC
CASARTGTRGYTF
>-|TRBV6-1|TRBJ2-7|-
TGTGCCAGCAGTGGAGCGAGCGGTGTCCCCTACGAGCAGTACTTC
CASSGASGVPYEQYF
>-|TRBV7-8|TRBJ2-5|-
TGTGCCAGCAGCTTAGGGGACACGGGAAAAGAGACCCAGTACTTC
CASSLGDTGKETQYF
>-|TRBV6-5|TRBJ1-1|TRBD1
TGTGCCAGCAGGGGACAGATTAACACTGAAGCTTTCTTT
CASRGQINTEAFF
>-|TRBV25-1|TRBJ1-1|TRBD1
TGTGCCAGCAGCAGGGGGCAGAAAGCTTTCTTT
CASSRGQKAFF
>-|TRBV12-3/TRBV12-4|TRBJ1-1|-
TGTGCCAGCAGTCCCTCGGGCCCCGAAGCTTTCTTT
CASSPSGPEAFF
>-|TRBV9|TRBJ2-7|TRBD1
TGTGCCAGCAGCCCCTGGGACAGGGTTTTTGTCGGTCCCGACGAGCAGTACTTC
CASSPWDRVFVGPDEQYF
>-|TRBV9|TRBJ1-3|-
TGTGCCAGCAGCGTAGTATTCGACAGTACAAACAGCTCTGGAAACACCATATATTTT
CASSVVFDSTNSSGNTIYF
>-|TRBV12-3/TRBV12-4|TRBJ1-2|-
TGTGCCAGCTCTTCACCCAGGGATCGAGGCTACACCTTC
CASSSPRDRGYTF
>-|TRBV3-1/TRBV3-2|TRBJ2-2|-
TGTGCCAGCAGCCAAGTCCAGACCGGCGGGGAGCTGTTTTTT
CASSQVQTGGELFF
>-|TRBV28|TRBJ1-2|TRBD1
TGTGCCAGCAGGACGACAGGGACGGGACACTATGGCTACACCTTC
CASRTTGTGHYGYTF
>-|TRBV28|TRBJ2-1|-
TGTGCCAGCAGTACTACGTCACCCTCCTACAATGAGCAGTTCTTC
CASSTTSPSYNEQFF
>-|TRBV21-1|TRBJ1-3|-
TGTGCCAGCAGCAAAGGGCAGATGGGGCACCCCTCTGGAAACACCATATATTTT
CASSKGQMGHPSGNTIYF
>-|TRBV6-5|TRBJ1-3|TRBD1
TGTGCCAGCAGAGGGACAGGGGGTGGAAACACCATATATTTT
CASRGTGGGNTIYF
>once|TRBV19|TRBJ2-6|-
TGTGCCAGTATGCCGGGAATCTCTGGGGCCAACGTCCTGACTTTC
CASMPGISGANVLTF
>-|TRBV5-4|TRBJ2-1|-
TGTGCCAGCAGCTTGGTGGGGGGAGGTGAGCAGTTCTTC
CASSLVGGGEQFF
>-|TRBV20-1|TRBJ2-1|-
TGCAGTGCTAACACCCGGGATGAGCAGTTCTTC
CSANTRDEQFF
>-|TRBV20-1|TRBJ2-2|-
TGCAGTGTCTTCACCGGGGAGCTGTTTTTT
CSVFTGELFF
>-|TRBV5-6|TRBJ2-6|-
TGTGCCAGCAGCTATAGGGGCTCTGGGGCCAACGTCCTGACTTTC
CASSYRGSGANVLTF
>-|TRBV3-1/TRBV3-2|TRBJ2-2|-
TGTGCCAGCAGCCAAGGGGGGGACTACACCGGGGAGCTGTTTTTT
CASSQGGDYTGELFF
>-|TRBV7-2|TRBJ2-2|TRBD2
TGTGCCAGCAGCTTTAGGTCCCCGGGACTACTAACCGGGGAGCTGTTTTTT
CASSFRSPGLLTGELFF
>-|TRBV6-2/TRBV6-3|TRBJ2-7|TRBD2
TGTGCCAGCAGTGTGTCTAGCGGTCCCCACGAGCAGTACTTC
CASSVSSGPHEQYF
>-|TRBV12-3/TRBV12-4|TRBJ1-4|-
TGTGCCAGCAGTTTACGGGGGCGAGAAAAACTGTTTTTT
CASSLRGREKLFF
>-|TRBV24-1|TRBJ2-1|-
TGTGCCACCAGTGACCCAATGGAGAATGAGCAGTTCTTC
CATSDPMENEQFF
>-|TRBV4-2|TRBJ1-1|-
TGTGCCAGCAGCCAAGATGGGGAAGTGGGGTCTCTAGAAGCTTTCTTT
CASSQDGEVGSLEAFF
>-|TRBV18|TRBJ2-5|-
TGTGCCAGCTCACCAAACAGGGTCGGAGAGACCCAGTACTTC
CASSPNRVGETQYF
>-|TRBV30|TRBJ2-5|TRBD2
TGTGCCGGCGGGGGACTTCAAGAGACCCAGTACTTC
CAGGGLQETQYF
>-|TRBV15|TRBJ2-1|-
TGTGCCACCAGCAGAAGCCGGGACCCAAGCGAAAGCTCCTACAATGAGCAGTTCTTC
CATSRSRDPSESSYNEQFF
>once|TRBV5-4|TRBJ1-4|-
TGTGCCAGCAGCCTGGGTTCAGGGGAAAAACTGTTTTTT
CASSLGSGEKLFF
>-|TRBV5-6|TRBJ2-7|-
TGTGCCAGCAGCTTGGCCCCGGCAACCTACGAGCAGTACTTC
CASSLAPATYEQYF
>-|TRBV21-1|TRBJ2-3|-
TGTGCCAGCAGCGTCGTCCTTAGCGGGAGGATCTCAGATACGCAGTATTTT
CASSVVLSGRISDTQYF
>-|TRBV28|TRBJ2-2|TRBD1
TGTGCCAGCAGTTTTTGGGGAACGTTAGGTGGGACAGTCGACACCGGGGAGCTGTTTTTT
CASSFWGTLGGTVDTGELFF
>-|TRBV27|TRBJ2-7|-
TGTGCCAGCAGTACTCGATCCGACTCCTACGAGCAGTACTTC
CASSTRSDSYEQYF
>-|TRBV28|TRBJ2-3|TRBD1
TGTGCCAGCAGTTTCGGAGAGTGGGGACAGCAGGGCACAGATACGCAGTATTTT
CASSFGEWGQQGTDTQYF
>-|TRBV5-1|TRBJ2-2|-
TGCGCCAGCAGCGGGGCGGCCCTGAACACCGGGGAGCTGTTTTTT
CASSGAALNTGELFF
>-|TRBV4-1|TRBJ1-2|-
TGCGCCAGCAGCCAAGGCCCCGGAGATGGCTACACCTTC
CASSQGPGDGYTF
>-|TRBV2|TRBJ1-6|-
TGTGCCAGCAAGCAGGATGTTACCCTCCACTTT
CASKQDVTLHF
>-|TRBV3-1/TRBV3-2|TRBJ1-2|-
TGTGCCAGCAGCGTCACAGGTTATGGCTACACCTTC
CASSVTGYGYTF
>-|TRBV27|TRBJ2-2|-
TGTGCCAGCAGTCTGACCGGGACCCCCGGGGAGCTGTTTTTT
CASSLTGTPGELFF
>-|TRBV19|TRBJ1-1|-
TGTGCCAGTAGTTCCTCCGGGATGACTGAAGCTTTCTTT
CASSSSGMTEAFF
>-|TRBV4-2|TRBJ1-5|TRBD1
TGTGCCAGCAGCCCATCAGGACAGGTAAATCAGCCCCAGCATTTT
CASSPSGQVNQPQHF
>-|TRBV5-6|TRBJ1-6|-
TGTGCCAGCAGCTTGGGTGCACAGGGAAACTCACCCCTCCACTTT
CASSLGAQGNSPLHF
>-|TRBV29-1|TRBJ1-1|TRBD1
TGCAGCGGTGATGGAGGGACAGGGGGTTTTATGAACACTGAAGCTTTCTTT
CSGDGGTGGFMNTEAFF
>-|TRBV4-1|TRBJ1-2|-
TGCGCCAGCAGCCAAGCCCCAGGAGGTAACTATGGCTACACCTTC
CASSQAPGGNYGYTF
>-|TRBV6-5|TRBJ1-4|-
TGTGCCAGCAGTTTGGGGGGCGCAAGCGTGGAAAAACTGTTTTTT
CASSLGGASVEKLFF
>-|TRBV21-1|TRBJ1-3|-
TGTGCCAGCAGCAAAGTAGGCGGAGGAGGGGGCCCTTTTGGAAACACCATATATTTT
CASSKVGGGGGPFGNTIYF
>-|TRBV2|TRBJ2-7|-
TGTGCAGGTCGGAAAGGGATCGAGCAGTACTTC
CAGRKGIEQYF
>-|TRBV28|TRBJ2-5|-
TGTGCCAGCAGAGGTGCGAGACAACCACAAGAGACCCAGTACTTC
CASRGARQPQETQYF
>-|TRBV21-1|TRBJ2-5|-
TGTGCCAGCAGCAAATCTAATGGGACAGCTAAAGAGACCCAGTACTTC
CASSKSNGTAKETQYF
>-|TRBV4-1|TRBJ1-2|TRBD1
TGCGCCAGCAGCCAAAACAGGGGAACCCTCTATGGCTACACCTTC
CASSQNRGTLYGYTF
>-|TRBV11-2|TRBJ2-1|-
TGTGCCAGCAGCTTGGGTAGCGGTGAGCAGTTCTTC
CASSLGSGEQFF
>-|TRBV19|TRBJ1-5|-
TGTGCCAGTAGTATTACAGGGAAGCAGCCCCAGCATTTT
CASSITGKQPQHF
>-|TRBV11-2|TRBJ1-1|TRBD1
TGTGCCAGCAGCTTAGTCGGGACAGGGCAGAACACTGAAGCTTTCTTT
CASSLVGTGQNTEAFF
>-|TRBV27|TRBJ2-1|TRBD2
TGTGCCAGCAGCCCTAGGGTGGGACTAGCGGGGTACAATGAGCAGTTCTTC
CASSPRVGLAGYNEQFF
>-|TRBV5-1|TRBJ2-1|TRBD2
TGCGCCAGCAGCTTGGTGGTAGCGGGAGGAAGTGAGCAGTTCTTC
CASSLVVAGGSEQFF